Below are 25 T cell receptor beta chains sequenced from a single sample in a study of T cells in Graves' hyperthyroidism and ophthalmopathy. Amplified TCR beta CDR3 regions came from RNA transcripts. TCR CDR3 regions were first amplified by RT-PCR with HTBI primers. TCRdb reprocessed the multiplex PCR reads with MiXCR, giving one entry per CDR3 protein. The sample comprises approximately 430,000 distinct CDR3 sequences, around 15% of which are singletons, and around 13% rests with the top ten. The source material was blood. These receptors came from a man aged 18 to 30 with Graves' ophthalmopathy.

In its sample, this clonotype was seen a few times. V and J are TRBV30 and TRBJ2-3; TRBD1 or TRBD2 may be the D gene (5 bases each). Germline assignment: CDR1 GTSNPN and CDR2 SVGIG (reference sequence). The CDR3 totals 15 residues. The V end was cut by 0 bases, the J end by 2 bases, with 12 bases between. In DNA form, the CDR3 reads TGTGCCTGGAGTGTAACCGGGGCCTACACAGATACGCAGTATTTT. Its translation: CAWSVTGAYTDTQYF.

This clonotype was counted ten times or more. V gene TRBV19 combines with J gene TRBJ2-1, with 14 bases identical to TRBD2. Germline CDR1 and CDR2: LNHDA and SQIVND (reference sequence). The ends lost 5 bases at V and 6 bases at J; junction bases unmatched: 6. The length of the CDR3 is 16 residues. The DNA for the CDR3 is TGTGCCAGTAGTCTCGCCGGGACTAGCGGGAGCAATGAGCAGTTCTTC. Protein product: CASSLAGTSGSNEQFF.

This clonotype was detected many times. This chain connects TRBV2 to TRBJ2-3; TRBD2 matches 7 bases. The V gene end was trimmed by 1 base and the J gene end by 4 bases; junction bases not matched to a gene: 2. Germline V gene sequence: CDR1 SNHLY, CDR2 FYNNEI. There are 14 residues in the CDR3. This CDR3 is CASSEGAGSDTQYF. Written as DNA, the CDR3 is TGTGCCAGCAGTGAAGGAGCGGGGTCAGATACGCAGTATTTT.

Regarding this clonotype: This clone may be a read error of a much larger clone one base away. This is likely a read error, given that the CDR3 carries no conserved phenylalanine or tryptophan at its end. The gene calls are TRBV18 and TRBJ1-3; the match to TRBD1 covers 7 bases. V was clipped by 5 bases and J by 3 bases; unmatched bases: 4. Per the germline V gene, CDR1 is KGHSH and CDR2 is LQKENI. CDR3 length: 14 amino acids. DNA of the CDR3: TGTGCCAGCTCATTCGGGACAGATGGAAACACCATATATCTT. It translates to CASSFGTDGNTIYL.

The chain carries TRBV28 and TRBJ2-2; TRBD2 matches at 12 bases. The CDR3 has 15 residues. Looked up from germline, CDR1 is MDHEN and CDR2 is SYDVKM. Trimming removed 5 bases from V and 6 bases from J; junction bases left unmatched: 4. The CDR3: CASSRASGGAGELFF. DNA of the CDR3: TGTGCCAGCAGTCGGGCTAGCGGGGGGGCCGGGGAGCTGTTTTTT.

This clonotype was recorded once. The gene calls are TRBV7-2 and TRBJ2-1; 8 positions match TRBD1. Germline assignment: CDR1 SGHTA and CDR2 FQGNSA. Trimming removed 4 bases from V and 7 bases from J; junction bases left unmatched: 3. The CDR3 loop spans 13 amino acids. The CDR3 region has the DNA TGTGCCAGCAGCTCCCGGACAGGGAATGAGCAGTTCTTC. Amino acid sequence: CASSSRTGNEQFF.

This clonotype was seen a handful of times. The chain couples TRBV29-1 to TRBJ1-2; D unresolved. Trimming took 7 bases from V and 5 from J, leaving 14 bases between them. Per germline, CDR1 SQVTM and CDR2 ANQGSEA. The CDR3 has 12 residues. CDR3 loop: CSAEEGDYGYTF. CDR3 DNA: TGCAGCGCCGAGGAGGGCGATTATGGCTACACCTTC.

This clonotype was detected ten times or more. The rearrangement links TRBV6-6 to TRBJ2-7, with 10 bases that match TRBD1. Germline values: CDR1 MNHNY, CDR2 SVGAGI (reference sequence). There are 16 residues in the CDR3. With V trimmed by 0 bases and J by 5 bases, 7 bases remained unmatched. The DNA of the CDR3 is TGTGCCAGCAGTTACTCAGGGACAGGGGAGGTCAACGAGCAGTACTTC. Its protein product is CASSYSGTGEVNEQYF.

This clonotype was counted a few times. This chain uses TRBV20-1 with TRBJ2-7; D might be TRBD1 (5 bases). Germline CDR1 DFQATT, CDR2 SNEGSKA (reference sequence). This CDR3 spans 13 amino acids. V was cut by 0 bases and J by 6 bases, with 12 bases left in between. The CDR3 DNA follows: TGCAGTGCTAGAGATCCCCTAGGGGCCGAGCAGTACTTC. Protein sequence: CSARDPLGAEQYF.

The chain has TRBV5-1 and TRBJ2-1; no definite D call. Trimming shortened V by 1 base and J by 8 bases, and 13 bases separated the two germline ends. The CDR3 is 14 amino acids. CDR1 and CDR2 from the germline V gene are SGHRS and YFSETQ. CDR3: CASSLRRSVDEQFF. In DNA form, the CDR3 reads TGCGCCAGCAGCTTGCGCAGGAGTGTCGATGAGCAGTTCTTC.

This clonotype occurred a few times. The rearrangement uses TRBV7-9 and TRBJ1-2; 8 bases are shared with TRBD1. The CDR3 runs to 15 residues. V lost 0 bases and J lost 2; bases outside the gene matches: 2. Germline V gene lookup returns CDR1 SEHNR and CDR2 FQNEAQ (reference sequence). The CDR3 sequence is CASSLANRGNYGYTF. In nucleotides, the CDR3 is TGTGCCAGCAGCTTAGCAAACAGGGGGAACTATGGCTACACCTTC.

Details on this clonotype: Just one base apart from a much larger clone, this may be a read error. The gene calls are TRBV6-1 and TRBJ1-3; 7 bases map to TRBD1. Per the germline V gene, CDR1 is MNHNS and CDR2 is SASEGT. Trimming cost V 10 bases and J 0 bases; bases outside gene matches: 3. The CDR3 extends over 13 amino acids. The CDR3 spells CATGDSSGNTIYF. CDR3 nucleotide sequence: TGTGCCACCGGGGACAGCTCTGGAAACACCATATATTTT.

This clonotype appeared a few times. The chain links TRBV6-1 to TRBJ1-3, with unresolved D. This CDR3 has 15 amino acids. CDR1 is MNHNS, CDR2 SASEGT, per germline. V was clipped by 3 bases and J by 2 bases, with 11 bases between them. This chain's CDR3 is CASSEEAVTGNTIYF. The CDR3 nucleotides are TGTGCCAGCAGTGAGGAGGCCGTCACTGGAAACACCATATATTTT.

This clonotype was found many times. This chain uses TRBV5-5 with TRBJ1-1; no clear D gene. In germline, CDR1 is SGHKS, CDR2 YYEKEE (reference sequence). The CDR3 loop spans 14 amino acids. Trimming took 0 bases from V and 4 from J, leaving 10 bases between them. The CDR3 DNA reads as TGTGCCAGCAGCTTGGCCCAGGTTAGCACTGAAGCTTTCTTT. It encodes CASSLAQVSTEAFF.

The V gene is TRBV20-1, the J gene TRBJ1-2; D is unresolved. The CDR3 is made up of 14 amino acids. CDR1 is DFQATT and CDR2 is SNEGSKA in the germline V gene (reference sequence). Trimming pared 3 bases from V and 5 bases from J, leaving 16 bases between. CDR3 bases: TGCAGTGCTAGCGGGAAGGACTCGAGGTATGGCTACACCTTC. Its protein product is CSASGKDSRYGYTF.

As for this clonotype: It may be a read error: a sequence one base away is much more abundant. The gene calls are TRBV12-5 and TRBJ1-1; D ambiguous. Germline V gene sequence: CDR1 LGHNT, CDR2 FRNRAP. V lost 6 bases and J 6 bases, leaving 8 bases between the germline ends. CDR3 length: 11 amino acids. CDR3 bases: TGTGCTAGTGGGCAGGCCGCTGAAGCTTTCTTT. This encodes CASGQAAEAFF.

The table lists this clonotype with many counts. V and J are TRBV5-1 and TRBJ1-5; TRBD1 aligns across 7 bases. The CDR3 length is 15 residues. Germline V gene lookup returns CDR1 SGHRS and CDR2 YFSETQ. The V gene end was trimmed by 4 bases and the J gene end by 5 bases; junction bases not matched to a gene: 9. CDR3 DNA: TGCGCCAGCAGCCTGATGACAGGGAAGGATCAGCCCCAGCATTTT. It codes for CASSLMTGKDQPQHF.

This clonotype was seen ten or more times. The CDR3 region has the DNA TGCAGTGCTAGAGATTACAGATACAATGAGCAGTTCTTC. Residues: CSARDYRYNEQFF. The chain carries TRBV20-1 and TRBJ2-1; the D is unclear. Germline-derived CDR1 and CDR2 are DFQATT and SNEGSKA (reference sequence). V lost 0 bases, J lost 4 bases, and 7 bases lay in between. The CDR3 length is 13 residues.

The chain is built from TRBV19 and TRBJ2-2, with D perhaps TRBD2 (6 bases). CDR1 is LNHDA and CDR2 is SQIVND in the germline V gene (reference sequence). V was pared by 10 bases and J by 7 bases, with 19 bases between. The CDR3 spans 14 residues. DNA of the CDR3: TGTGCCACCGCTTATCGGACTAAAATCGGGGAGCTGTTTTTT. This codes for CATAYRTKIGELFF. Using reference TRBV19 and TRBJ2-2 for the parts outside the CDR3, the full variable domain is DGGITQSPKYLFRKEGQNVTLSCEQNLNHDAMYWYRQDPGQGLRLIYYSQIVNDFQKGDIAEGYSVSREKKESFPLTVTSAQKNPTAFYLCATAYRTKIGELFFGEGSRLTVL.

This clonotype was recorded many times. This sequence joins TRBV9 and TRBJ2-7, with 7 nucleotides matching TRBD2. Unmatched junction bases numbered 12, after V lost 0 bases and J lost 6 bases. Germline CDR1 reads SGDLS; CDR2 reads YYNGEE. CDR3 length: 16 residues. This chain's CDR3 is CASSVAPGGSNSEQYF. CDR3 in DNA: TGTGCCAGCAGCGTAGCCCCCGGGGGGTCGAACTCCGAGCAGTACTTC.

V usage is TRBV19 and J usage is TRBJ2-2, with TRBD1 identical over 9 bases. Unmatched junction bases numbered 4, after V lost 2 bases and J lost 3 bases. The CDR3 consists of 16 residues. CDR1 and CDR2 from the germline V gene are LNHDA and SQIVND (reference sequence). Here the CDR3 reads CASSIIWTGDTGELFF. The DNA for the CDR3 is TGTGCCAGTAGTATAATTTGGACAGGGGACACCGGGGAGCTGTTTTTT.

This chain links TRBV20-1 with TRBJ2-1; maybe TRBD2 (5 bases). This CDR3 is 13 amino acids long. The germline V gene has CDR1 DFQATT and CDR2 SNEGSKA (reference sequence). Trimming pared 4 bases from V and 0 bases from J, leaving 7 bases between. The CDR3 region is CSAIGSSYNEQFF. The CDR3 DNA sequence: TGCAGTGCTATTGGGAGCTCCTACAATGAGCAGTTCTTC.

This clonotype was recorded at least ten times. V gene TRBV20-1 combines with J gene TRBJ2-3, with a tentative D call TRBD1 (5 bases). Germline V gene lookup returns CDR1 DFQATT and CDR2 SNEGSKA (reference sequence). V lost 2 bases and J 1 base, leaving 7 bases between the germline ends. The CDR3 runs to 13 residues. CDR3 sequence reads: CSARSRGTDTQYF. The CDR3 nucleotides are TGCAGTGCTAGAAGCAGGGGCACAGATACGCAGTATTTT.

This clonotype was detected ten times or more. This chain links TRBV6-1 with TRBJ2-1; TRBD2 matches 9 bases. The CDR3 contains 15 residues. Germline CDR1 MNHNS, CDR2 SASEGT. The J segment lost 4 bases and the V segment lost 6 bases, leaving 7 bases of the junction unmatched. CDR3 protein: CASSLAGEMYNEQFF. In nucleotides, the CDR3 is TGTGCCAGCAGCTTAGCGGGGGAGATGTACAATGAGCAGTTCTTC.

There are many counts of this clonotype. The chain links TRBV30 to TRBJ1-4; perhaps TRBD1 as D (5 bases). CDR1 and CDR2 (germline): GTSNPN, SVGIG (reference sequence). The CDR3 sequence is 15 residues long. V gave up 0 bases and J gave up 7 bases, with 15 bases separating them. CDR3 sequence reads: CAWSVLLGPGEKLFF. For the CDR3, the DNA is TGTGCCTGGAGTGTACTGTTGGGGCCCGGTGAAAAACTGTTTTTT.